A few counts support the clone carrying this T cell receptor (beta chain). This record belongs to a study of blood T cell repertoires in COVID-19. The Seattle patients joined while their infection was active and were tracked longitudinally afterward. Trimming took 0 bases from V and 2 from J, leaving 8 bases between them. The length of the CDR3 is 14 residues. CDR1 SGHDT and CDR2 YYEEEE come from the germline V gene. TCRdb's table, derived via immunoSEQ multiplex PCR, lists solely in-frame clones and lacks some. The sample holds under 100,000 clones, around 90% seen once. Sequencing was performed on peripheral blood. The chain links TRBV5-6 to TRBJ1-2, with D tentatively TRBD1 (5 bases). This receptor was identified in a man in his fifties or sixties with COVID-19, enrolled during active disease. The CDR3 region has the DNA TGTGCCAGCAGCTTGGAACCAGGGAACTATGGCTACACCTTC. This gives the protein CASSLEPGNYGYTF.